The present T cell receptor (beta chain) was sequenced within a study of T cells after somatic rescue of genetic block. Using immunoSEQ multiplex PCR, the repertoire was profiled, and TCRdb retains in-frame clones only, with some absent. This repertoire shows some 70,000 clones, roughly 93% found once; its top ten account for roughly 2.8%. The source is a man aged 30 to 45. The sample taken for sequencing was peripheral blood mononuclear cells (PBMCs).

CDR3: CASSMGYSTDTQYF. In DNA form, the CDR3 reads TGCGCCAGCAGCATGGGCTACAGCACAGATACGCAGTATTTT. The chain has TRBV4-1 and TRBJ2-3, with no clear D. This CDR3 is 14 amino acids long. The germline gives CDR1 MGHRA, CDR2 YSYEKL. Trimming stripped 5 bases from V and 0 bases from J, with 9 bases between.